This T cell receptor (beta chain) was captured in a study of blood T cell repertoires in COVID-19. For the study at large: There were acute and convalescent COVID-19 samples, and they came from the United States, Italy and Spain. From T cells, B-cell-depleted T cells, or PBMCs came the material, which was cDNA or gDNA.

CDR1 and CDR2 from the germline V gene are LGHDT and YNNKEL (reference sequence). Trimming took 4 bases from V and 5 from J, leaving 9 bases between them. The CDR3 consists of 13 residues. Original methodology: Amplified reference gene primers provided the basis for estimating nucleated cell counts. Method: immunoSEQ multiplex PCR; TCRdb's copy keeps in-frame clones and lacks some. V and J calls and clone size are copied from that table; D and trimming were computed from the DNA. Counted here are tens of thousands of clones, roughly 90% occurring once; the ten biggest clones make up 7% to 8.5%. This chain links TRBV3-1 (or the pseudogene TRBV3-2) with TRBJ1-5; tentative D call: TRBD1 (5 bases). The clonotype originates from a human donor in a cohort sampled during active COVID-19. Material for sequencing was peripheral blood. The CDR3 DNA sequence: TGTGCCAGCAGCCGCCAGGGTGATCAGCCCCAGCATTTT. It translates to CASSRQGDQPQHF.